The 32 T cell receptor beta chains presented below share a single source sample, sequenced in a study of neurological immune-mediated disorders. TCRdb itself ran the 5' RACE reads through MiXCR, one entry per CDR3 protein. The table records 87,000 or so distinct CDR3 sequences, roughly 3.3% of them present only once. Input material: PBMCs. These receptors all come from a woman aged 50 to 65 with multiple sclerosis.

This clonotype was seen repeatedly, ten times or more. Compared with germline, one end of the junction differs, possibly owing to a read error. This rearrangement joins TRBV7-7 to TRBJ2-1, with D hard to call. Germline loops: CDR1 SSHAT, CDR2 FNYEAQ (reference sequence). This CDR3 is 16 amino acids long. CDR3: CASSLAPSSSYNEQFF. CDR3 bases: TGTGCTAGCAGCTTAGCCCCCTCAAGCTCCTACAATGAGCAGTTCTTC.

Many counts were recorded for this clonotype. In nucleotides, the CDR3 is TGCAGCGTTCGAAAGGTTACAGGGGTCTACGAGCAGTACTTC. It is translated as CSVRKVTGVYEQYF. The chain carries TRBV29-1 and TRBJ2-7; 7 bases fit TRBD1. Germline V gene lookup returns CDR1 SQVTM and CDR2 ANQGSEA. This CDR3 comprises 14 residues. Trimming cost V 5 bases and J 3 bases; bases outside gene matches: 10.

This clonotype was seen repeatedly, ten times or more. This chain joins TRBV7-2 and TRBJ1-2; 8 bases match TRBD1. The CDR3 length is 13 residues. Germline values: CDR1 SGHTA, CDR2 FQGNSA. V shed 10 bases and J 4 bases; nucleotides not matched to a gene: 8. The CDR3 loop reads CATKQGASYGYTF. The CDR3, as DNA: TGTGCCACCAAGCAGGGGGCCTCCTATGGCTACACCTTC. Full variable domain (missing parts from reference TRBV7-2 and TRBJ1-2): GAGVSQSPSNKVTEKGKDVELRCDPISGHTALYWYRQSLGQGLEFLIYFQGNSAPDKSGLPSDRFSAERTGGSVSTLTIQRTQQEDSAVYLCATKQGASYGYTFGSGTRLTVV.

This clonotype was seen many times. CDR3 sequence reads: CASSFLGTGVPQPQHF. The CDR3 DNA reads TGTGCCAGCAGCTTCCTAGGGACAGGGGTTCCTCAGCCCCAGCATTTT. The chain carries TRBV7-2 and TRBJ1-5; 10 bases align to TRBD1. This CDR3 spans 16 amino acids. With 3 bases clipped from V and 6 bases from J, the junction kept 8 bases outside the gene matches. Germline V gene lookup returns CDR1 SGHTA and CDR2 FQGNSA. The variable domain in full, with the rest retrieved from reference TRBV7-2 and TRBJ1-5, is GAGVSQSPSNKVTEKGKDVELRCDPISGHTALYWYRQSLGQGLEFLIYFQGNSAPDKSGLPSDRFSAERTGGSVSTLTIQRTQQEDSAVYLCASSFLGTGVPQPQHFGDGTRLSIL.

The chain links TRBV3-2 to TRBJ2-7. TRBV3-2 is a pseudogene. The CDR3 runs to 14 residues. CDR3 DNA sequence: TGTGCCAGCAGCCGGGATTTGGGGGTCTACGAGCAGTACTTC. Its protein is CASSRDLGVYEQYF.

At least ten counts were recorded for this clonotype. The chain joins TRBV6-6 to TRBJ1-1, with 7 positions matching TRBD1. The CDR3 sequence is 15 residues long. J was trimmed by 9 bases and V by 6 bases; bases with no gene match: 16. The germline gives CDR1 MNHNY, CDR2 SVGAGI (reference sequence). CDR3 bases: TGTGCCAGCAGAGGTGGGACAGTCGATTCCTTTAAAGCTTTCTTT. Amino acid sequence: CASRGGTVDSFKAFF.

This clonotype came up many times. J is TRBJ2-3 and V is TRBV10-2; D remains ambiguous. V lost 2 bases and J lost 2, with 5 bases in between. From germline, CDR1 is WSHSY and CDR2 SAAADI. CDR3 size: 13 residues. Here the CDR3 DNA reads TGCGCCAGCAGTGAGGTCCTCACAGATACGCAGTATTTT. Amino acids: CASSEVLTDTQYF.

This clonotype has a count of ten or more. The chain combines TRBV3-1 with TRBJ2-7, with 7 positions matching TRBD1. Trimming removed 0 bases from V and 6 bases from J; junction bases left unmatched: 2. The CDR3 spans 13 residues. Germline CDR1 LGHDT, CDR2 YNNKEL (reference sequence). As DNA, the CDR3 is TGTGCCAGCAGCCAAGATGACAGGGCCGAGCAGTACTTC. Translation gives CASSQDDRAEQYF.

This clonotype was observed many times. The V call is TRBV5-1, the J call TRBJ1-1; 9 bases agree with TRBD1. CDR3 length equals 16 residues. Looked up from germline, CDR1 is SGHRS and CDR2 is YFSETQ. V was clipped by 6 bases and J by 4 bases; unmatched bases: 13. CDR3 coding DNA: TGCGCCAGCAATATCCGGGGGGGACAGGGATTCACTGAAGCTTTCTTT. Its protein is CASNIRGGQGFTEAFF.

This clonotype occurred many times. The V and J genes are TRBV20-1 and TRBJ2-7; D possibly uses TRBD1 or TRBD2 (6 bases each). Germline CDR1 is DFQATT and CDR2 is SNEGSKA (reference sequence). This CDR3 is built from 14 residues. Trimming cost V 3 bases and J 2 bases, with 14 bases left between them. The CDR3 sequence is CSARRGAGAYEQYF. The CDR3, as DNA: TGCAGTGCTAGGAGGGGGGCAGGGGCCTACGAGCAGTACTTC.

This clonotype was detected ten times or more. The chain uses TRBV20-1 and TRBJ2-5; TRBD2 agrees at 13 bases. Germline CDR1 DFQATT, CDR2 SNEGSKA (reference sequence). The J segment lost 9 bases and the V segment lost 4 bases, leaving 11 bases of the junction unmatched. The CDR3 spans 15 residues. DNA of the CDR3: TGCAGTGCTAAAAACCCACTAGCGGGGGGGCTCGCCCAGTACTTC. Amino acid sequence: CSAKNPLAGGLAQYF.

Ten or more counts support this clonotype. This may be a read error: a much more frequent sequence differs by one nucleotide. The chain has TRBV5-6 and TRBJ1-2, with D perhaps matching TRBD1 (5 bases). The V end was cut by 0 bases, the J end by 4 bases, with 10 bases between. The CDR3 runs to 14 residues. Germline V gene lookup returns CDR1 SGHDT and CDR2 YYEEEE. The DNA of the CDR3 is TGTGCCAGCAGCTTGGGGAAGGGGTTCTATGGCTACACCTTC. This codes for CASSLGKGFYGYTF.

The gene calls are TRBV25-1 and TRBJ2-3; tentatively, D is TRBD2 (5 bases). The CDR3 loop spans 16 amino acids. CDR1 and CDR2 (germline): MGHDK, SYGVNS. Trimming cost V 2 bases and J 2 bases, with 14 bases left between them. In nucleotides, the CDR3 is TGTGCCAGCAGTGAAGGGAGACGACCCACCACAGATACGCAGTATTTT. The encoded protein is CASSEGRRPTTDTQYF. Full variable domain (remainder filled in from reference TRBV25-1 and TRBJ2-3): EADIYQTPRYLVIGTGKKITLECSQTMGHDKMYWYQQDPGMELHLIHYSYGVNSTEKGDLSSESTVSRIRTEHFPLTLESARPSHTSQYLCASSEGRRPTTDTQYFGPGTRLTVL.

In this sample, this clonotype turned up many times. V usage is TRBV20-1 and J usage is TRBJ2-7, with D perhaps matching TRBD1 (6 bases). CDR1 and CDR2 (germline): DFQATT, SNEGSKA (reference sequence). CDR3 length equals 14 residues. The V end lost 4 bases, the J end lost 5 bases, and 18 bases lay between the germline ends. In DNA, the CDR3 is TGCAGTGCTACCCGTGGGGGCCCCTTTGACGAGCAGTACTTC. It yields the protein CSATRGGPFDEQYF.

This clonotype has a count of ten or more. CDR3 region: CASSLDPRQGLVEQFF. The CDR3 region has the DNA TGTGCCAGCAGCTTAGATCCCCGGCAAGGACTGGTTGAGCAGTTCTTC. The chain joins TRBV11-2 to TRBJ2-1, with TRBD2 as a possible D gene (5 bases). Germline values: CDR1 SGHAT, CDR2 FQNNGV. This CDR3 spans 16 amino acids. V dropped 0 bases and J dropped 9 bases, with 18 bases sitting between them.

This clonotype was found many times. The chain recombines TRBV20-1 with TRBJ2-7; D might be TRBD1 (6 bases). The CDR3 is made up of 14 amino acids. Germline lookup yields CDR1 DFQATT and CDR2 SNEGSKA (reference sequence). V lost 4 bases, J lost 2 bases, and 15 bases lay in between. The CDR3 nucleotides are TGCAGTGCTATAAGAGGGGGAACCACCTACGAGCAGTACTTC. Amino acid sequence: CSAIRGGTTYEQYF.

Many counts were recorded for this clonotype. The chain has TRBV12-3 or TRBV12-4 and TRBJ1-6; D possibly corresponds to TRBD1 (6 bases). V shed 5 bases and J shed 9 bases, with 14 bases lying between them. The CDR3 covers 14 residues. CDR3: CASSAEGVGSPLHF. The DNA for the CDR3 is TGTGCCAGCAGTGCTGAGGGGGTGGGTTCACCCCTCCACTTT.

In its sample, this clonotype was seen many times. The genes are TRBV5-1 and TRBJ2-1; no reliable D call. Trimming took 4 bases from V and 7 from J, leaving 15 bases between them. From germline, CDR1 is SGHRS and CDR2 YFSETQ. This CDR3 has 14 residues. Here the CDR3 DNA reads TGCGCCAGCAGCACGGAAATACGGGCGAATGAGCAGTTCTTC. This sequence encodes CASSTEIRANEQFF.

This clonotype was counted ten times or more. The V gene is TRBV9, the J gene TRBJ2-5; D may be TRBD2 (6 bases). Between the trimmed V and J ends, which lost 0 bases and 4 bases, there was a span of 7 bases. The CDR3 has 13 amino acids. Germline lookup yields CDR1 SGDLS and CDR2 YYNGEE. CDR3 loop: CASSVAAGETQYF. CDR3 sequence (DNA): TGTGCCAGCAGCGTAGCAGCGGGAGAGACCCAGTACTTC. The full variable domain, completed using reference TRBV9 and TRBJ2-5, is DSGVTQTPKHLITATGQRVTLRCSPRSGDLSVYWYQQSLDQGLQFLIQYYNGEERAKGNILERFSAQQFPDLHSELNLSSLELGDSALYFCASSVAAGETQYFGPGTRLLVL.

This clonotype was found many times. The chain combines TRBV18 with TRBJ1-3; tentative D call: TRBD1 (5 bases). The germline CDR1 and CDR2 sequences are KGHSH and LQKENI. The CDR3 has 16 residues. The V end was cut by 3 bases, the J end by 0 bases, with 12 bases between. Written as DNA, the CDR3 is TGTGCCAGCTCACCCACTTCCCAGGGCTCTGGAAACACCATATATTTT. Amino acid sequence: CASSPTSQGSGNTIYF.

The CDR3 DNA sequence: TGTGCCACCAGCAGTACAGGGTCCTTGGGGGAGCAGTACTTC. Amino acid sequence: CATSSTGSLGEQYF. The chain combines TRBV15 with TRBJ2-7, with D maybe TRBD1 (6 bases). The CDR3 is 14 residues long. Germline CDR1 and CDR2: LNHNV and YYDKDF (reference sequence). Trimming shortened V by 3 bases and J by 7 bases, and 16 bases separated the two germline ends.

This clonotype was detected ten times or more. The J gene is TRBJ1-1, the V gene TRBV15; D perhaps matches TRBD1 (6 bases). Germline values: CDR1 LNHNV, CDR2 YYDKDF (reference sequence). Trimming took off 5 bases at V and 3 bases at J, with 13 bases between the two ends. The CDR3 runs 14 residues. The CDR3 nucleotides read TGTGCCACCAGCGGAAGGACAGTTGACACTGAAGCTTTCTTT. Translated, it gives CATSGRTVDTEAFF.

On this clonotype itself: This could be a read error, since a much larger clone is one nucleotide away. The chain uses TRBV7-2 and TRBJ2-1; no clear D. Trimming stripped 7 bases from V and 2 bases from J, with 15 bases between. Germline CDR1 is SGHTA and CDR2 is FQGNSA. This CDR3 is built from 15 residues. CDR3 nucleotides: TGTGCCAGCAACCATGCTGCAGGCACCTACAATGAGCAGTTCTTC. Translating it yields CASNHAAGTYNEQFF.

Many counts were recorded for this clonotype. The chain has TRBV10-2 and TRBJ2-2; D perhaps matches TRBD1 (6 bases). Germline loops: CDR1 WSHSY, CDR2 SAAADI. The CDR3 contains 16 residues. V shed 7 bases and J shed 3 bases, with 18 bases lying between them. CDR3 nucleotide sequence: TGCGCCAGCACCGAGATTGGGGGCGCTTACACCGGGGAGCTGTTTTTT. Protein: CASTEIGGAYTGELFF.

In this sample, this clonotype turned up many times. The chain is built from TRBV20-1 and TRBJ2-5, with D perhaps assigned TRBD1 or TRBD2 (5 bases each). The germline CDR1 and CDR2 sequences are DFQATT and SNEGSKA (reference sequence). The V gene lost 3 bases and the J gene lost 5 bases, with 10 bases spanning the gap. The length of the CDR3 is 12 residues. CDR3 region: CSASWWGETQYF. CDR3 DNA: TGCAGTGCTAGTTGGTGGGGGGAGACCCAGTACTTC.

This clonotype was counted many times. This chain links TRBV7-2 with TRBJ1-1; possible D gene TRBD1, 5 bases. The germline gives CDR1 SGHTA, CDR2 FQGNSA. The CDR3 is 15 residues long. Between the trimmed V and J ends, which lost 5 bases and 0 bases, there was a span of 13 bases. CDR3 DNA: TGTGCCAGCAGCGTGGGGGGGGTGCTGAACACTGAAGCTTTCTTT. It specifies CASSVGGVLNTEAFF. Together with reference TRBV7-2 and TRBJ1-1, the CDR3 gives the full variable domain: GAGVSQSPSNKVTEKGKDVELRCDPISGHTALYWYRQSLGQGLEFLIYFQGNSAPDKSGLPSDRFSAERTGGSVSTLTIQRTQQEDSAVYLCASSVGGVLNTEAFFGQGTRLTVV.

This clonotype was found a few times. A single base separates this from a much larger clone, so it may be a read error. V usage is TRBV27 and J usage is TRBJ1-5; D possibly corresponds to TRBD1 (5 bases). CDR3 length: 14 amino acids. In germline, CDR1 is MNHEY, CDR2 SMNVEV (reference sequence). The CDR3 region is CASRGRNSNQHQHF. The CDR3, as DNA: TGTGCCAGCAGGGGACGGAATAGCAATCAGCACCAGCATTTT.

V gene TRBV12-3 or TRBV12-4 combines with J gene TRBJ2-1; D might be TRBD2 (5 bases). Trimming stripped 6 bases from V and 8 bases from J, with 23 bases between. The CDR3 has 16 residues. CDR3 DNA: TGTGCCAGCAGCCCGTGGCTAGCTCCAGATGGGGATGAGCAGTTCTTC. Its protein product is CASSPWLAPDGDEQFF.

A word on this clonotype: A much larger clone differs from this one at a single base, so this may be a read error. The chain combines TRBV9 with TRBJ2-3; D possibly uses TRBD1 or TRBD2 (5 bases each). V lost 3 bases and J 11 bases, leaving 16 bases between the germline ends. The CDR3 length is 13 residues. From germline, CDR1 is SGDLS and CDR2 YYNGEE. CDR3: CASSEGTPDQQYF. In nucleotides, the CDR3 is TGTGCCAGCAGCGAGGGGACCCCCGATCAGCAGTATTTT.

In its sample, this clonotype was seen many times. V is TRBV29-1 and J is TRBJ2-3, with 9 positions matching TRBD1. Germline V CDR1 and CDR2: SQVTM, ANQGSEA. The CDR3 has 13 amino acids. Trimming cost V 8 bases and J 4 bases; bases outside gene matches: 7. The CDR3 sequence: CSIGQGSADTQYF. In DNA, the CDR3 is TGCAGCATTGGACAGGGGAGCGCAGATACGCAGTATTTT.

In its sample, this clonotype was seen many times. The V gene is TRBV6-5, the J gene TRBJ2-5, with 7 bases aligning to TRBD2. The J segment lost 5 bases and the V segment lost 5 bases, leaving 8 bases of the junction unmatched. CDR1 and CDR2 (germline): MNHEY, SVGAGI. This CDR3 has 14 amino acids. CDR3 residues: CASSSPGGRETQYF. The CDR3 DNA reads TGTGCCAGCAGTAGCCCCGGGGGGAGGGAGACCCAGTACTTC.

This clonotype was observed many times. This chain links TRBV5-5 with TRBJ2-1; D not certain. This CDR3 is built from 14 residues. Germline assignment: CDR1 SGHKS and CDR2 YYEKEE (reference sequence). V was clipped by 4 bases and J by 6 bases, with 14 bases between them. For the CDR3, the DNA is TGTGCCAGCAGCCAGTCGACCCCAGGCAATGAGCAGTTCTTC. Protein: CASSQSTPGNEQFF.